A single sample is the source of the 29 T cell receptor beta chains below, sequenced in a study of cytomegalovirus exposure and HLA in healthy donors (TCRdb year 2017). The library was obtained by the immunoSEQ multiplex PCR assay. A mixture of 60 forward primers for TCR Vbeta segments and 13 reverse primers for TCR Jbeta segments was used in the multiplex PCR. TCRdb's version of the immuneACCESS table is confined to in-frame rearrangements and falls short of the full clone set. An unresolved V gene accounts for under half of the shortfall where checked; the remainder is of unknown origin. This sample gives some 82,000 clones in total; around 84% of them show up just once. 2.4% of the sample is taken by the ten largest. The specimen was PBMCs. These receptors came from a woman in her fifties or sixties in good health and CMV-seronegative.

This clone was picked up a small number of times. The CDR3 DNA reads TGTGCCAGCAGCTTAGGCCAGGGGGACTATGGCTACACCTTC. It specifies CASSLGQGDYGYTF. This chain links TRBV13 with TRBJ1-2; 7 bases agree with TRBD1. The CDR3 runs 14 residues. Germline values: CDR1 PRHDT, CDR2 FYEKMQ (reference sequence). The J segment lost 3 bases and the V segment lost 0 bases, leaving 1 base of the junction unmatched.

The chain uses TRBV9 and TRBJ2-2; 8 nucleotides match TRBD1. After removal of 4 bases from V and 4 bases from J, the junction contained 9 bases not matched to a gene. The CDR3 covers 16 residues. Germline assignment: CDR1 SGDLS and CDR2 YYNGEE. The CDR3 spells CASSFDGQGGTGELFF. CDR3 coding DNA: TGTGCCAGCAGCTTCGATGGACAGGGAGGCACCGGGGAGCTGTTTTTT.

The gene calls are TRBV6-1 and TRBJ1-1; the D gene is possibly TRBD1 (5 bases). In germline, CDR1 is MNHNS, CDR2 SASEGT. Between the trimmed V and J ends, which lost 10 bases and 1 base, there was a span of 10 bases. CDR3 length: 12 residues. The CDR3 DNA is TGTGCCACCCCAGGACAGAACACTGAAGCTTTCTTT. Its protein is CATPGQNTEAFF.

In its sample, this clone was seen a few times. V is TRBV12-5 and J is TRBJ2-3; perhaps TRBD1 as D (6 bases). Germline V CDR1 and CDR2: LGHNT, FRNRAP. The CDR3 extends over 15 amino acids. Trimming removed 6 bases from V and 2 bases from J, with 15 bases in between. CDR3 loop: CASGKWGLNTDTQYF. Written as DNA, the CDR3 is TGTGCTAGTGGAAAGTGGGGGCTTAACACAGATACGCAGTATTTT.

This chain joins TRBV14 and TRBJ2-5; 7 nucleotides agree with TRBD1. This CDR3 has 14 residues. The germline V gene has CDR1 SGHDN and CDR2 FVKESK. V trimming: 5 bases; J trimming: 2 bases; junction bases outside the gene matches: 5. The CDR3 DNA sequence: TGTGCCAGCAGCTATTTGGGACAGCAAGAGACCCAGTACTTC. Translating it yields CASSYLGQQETQYF.

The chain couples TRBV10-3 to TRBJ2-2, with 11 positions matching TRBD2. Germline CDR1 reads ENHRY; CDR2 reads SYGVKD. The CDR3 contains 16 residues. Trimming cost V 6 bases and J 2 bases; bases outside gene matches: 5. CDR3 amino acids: CAISDSGGGNTGELFF. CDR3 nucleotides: TGTGCCATCAGCGATAGCGGGGGGGGAAACACCGGGGAGCTGTTTTTT.

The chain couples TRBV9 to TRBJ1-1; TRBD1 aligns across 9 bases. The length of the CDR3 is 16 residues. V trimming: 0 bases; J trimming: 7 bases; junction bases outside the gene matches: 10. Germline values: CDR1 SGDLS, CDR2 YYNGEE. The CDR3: CASSVALPGTGIEAFF. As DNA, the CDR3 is TGTGCCAGCAGCGTAGCCTTACCCGGGACAGGGATTGAAGCTTTCTTT.

The CDR3 sequence: CASIGDRGPSNEQFF. CDR3 bases: TGTGCCAGCATCGGCGACAGGGGGCCGAGCAATGAGCAGTTCTTC. The J gene is TRBJ2-1, the V gene TRBV6-5; 10 nucleotides line up with TRBD1. Germline-derived CDR1 and CDR2 are MNHEY and SVGAGI. V gave up 7 bases and J gave up 6 bases; unmatched junction bases: 9. The CDR3 has 15 residues.

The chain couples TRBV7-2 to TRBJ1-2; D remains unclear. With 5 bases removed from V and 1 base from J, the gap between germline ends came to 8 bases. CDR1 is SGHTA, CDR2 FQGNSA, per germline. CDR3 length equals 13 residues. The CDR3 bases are TGTGCCAGCAGCCCCTACAGTAACTATGGCTACACCTTC. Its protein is CASSPYSNYGYTF. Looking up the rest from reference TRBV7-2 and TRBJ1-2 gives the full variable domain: GAGVSQSPSNKVTEKGKDVELRCDPISGHTALYWYRQSLGQGLEFLIYFQGNSAPDKSGLPSDRFSAERTGGSVSTLTIQRTQQEDSAVYLCASSPYSNYGYTFGSGTRLTVV.

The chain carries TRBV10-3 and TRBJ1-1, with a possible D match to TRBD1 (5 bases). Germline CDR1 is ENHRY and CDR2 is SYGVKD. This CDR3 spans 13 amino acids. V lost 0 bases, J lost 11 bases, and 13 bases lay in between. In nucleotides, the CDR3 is TGTGCCATCAGTGAGTCAAGGGCCGGGGGGGCTTTCTTT. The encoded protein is CAISESRAGGAFF.

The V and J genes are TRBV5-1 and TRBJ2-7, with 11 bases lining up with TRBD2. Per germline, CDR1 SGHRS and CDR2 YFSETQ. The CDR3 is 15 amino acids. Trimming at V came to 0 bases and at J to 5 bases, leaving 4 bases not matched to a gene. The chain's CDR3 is CASSLATSGSDEQYF. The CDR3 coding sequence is TGCGCCAGCAGCTTGGCCACTAGCGGGAGCGACGAGCAGTACTTC.

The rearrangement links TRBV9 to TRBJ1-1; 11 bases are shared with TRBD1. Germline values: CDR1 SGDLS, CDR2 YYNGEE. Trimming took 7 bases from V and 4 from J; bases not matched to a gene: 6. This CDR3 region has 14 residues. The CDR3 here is CASGSGTGGTEAFF. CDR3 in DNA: TGTGCCAGCGGCTCCGGGACAGGGGGCACTGAAGCTTTCTTT.

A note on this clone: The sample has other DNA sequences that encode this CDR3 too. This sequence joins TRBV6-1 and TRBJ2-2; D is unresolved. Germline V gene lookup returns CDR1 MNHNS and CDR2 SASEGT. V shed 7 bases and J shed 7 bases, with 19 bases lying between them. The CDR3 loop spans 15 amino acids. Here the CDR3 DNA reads TGTGCCAGCAAACCCTGGCAACAGAGTGGCGGGGAGCTGTTTTTT. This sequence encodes CASKPWQQSGGELFF.

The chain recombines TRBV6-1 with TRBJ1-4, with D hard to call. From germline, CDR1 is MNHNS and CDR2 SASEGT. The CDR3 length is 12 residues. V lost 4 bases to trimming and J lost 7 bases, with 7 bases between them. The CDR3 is CASSVRIEKLFF. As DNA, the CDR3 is TGTGCCAGCAGTGTCAGAATTGAAAAACTGTTTTTT.

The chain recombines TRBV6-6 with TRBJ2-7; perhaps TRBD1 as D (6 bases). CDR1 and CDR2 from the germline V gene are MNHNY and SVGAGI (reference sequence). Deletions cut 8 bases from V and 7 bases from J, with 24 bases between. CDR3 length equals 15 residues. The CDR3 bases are TGTGCCAGCTTCAAGGGGGTGGGGGTCTTGGGGGAGCAGTACTTC. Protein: CASFKGVGVLGEQYF.

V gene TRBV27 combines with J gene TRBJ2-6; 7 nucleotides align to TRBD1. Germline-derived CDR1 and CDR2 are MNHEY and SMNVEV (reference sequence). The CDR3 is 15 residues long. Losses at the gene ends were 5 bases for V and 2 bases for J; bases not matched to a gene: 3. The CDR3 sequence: CASSPDRAGANVLTF. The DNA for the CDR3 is TGTGCCAGCAGTCCAGACAGGGCTGGGGCCAACGTCCTGACTTTC.

The CDR3 DNA follows: TGTGCCTGGGGGACAGGGTCACCTTACCGCTCTGGAAACACCATATATTTT. Encoded protein: CAWGTGSPYRSGNTIYF. The chain couples TRBV30 to TRBJ1-3, with 9 bases aligning to TRBD1. In germline, CDR1 is GTSNPN, CDR2 SVGIG (reference sequence). The CDR3 has 17 amino acids. The trim removed 5 bases at V and 0 bases at J, leaving 11 bases unmatched.

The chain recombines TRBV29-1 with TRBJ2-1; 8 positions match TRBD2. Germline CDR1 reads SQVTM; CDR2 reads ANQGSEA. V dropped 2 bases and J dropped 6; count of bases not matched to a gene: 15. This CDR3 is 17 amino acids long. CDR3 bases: TGCAGCGTTGAACCCCCCACCCCAGCGGGAGCCGTCAATGAGCAGTTCTTC. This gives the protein CSVEPPTPAGAVNEQFF.

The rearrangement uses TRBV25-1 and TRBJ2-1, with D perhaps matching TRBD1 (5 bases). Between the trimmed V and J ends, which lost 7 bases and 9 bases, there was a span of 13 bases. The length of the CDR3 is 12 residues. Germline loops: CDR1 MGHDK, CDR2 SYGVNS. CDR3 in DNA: TGTGCCAGCAACTTAGGGGCAAGTGAGCAGTTCTTC. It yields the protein CASNLGASEQFF.

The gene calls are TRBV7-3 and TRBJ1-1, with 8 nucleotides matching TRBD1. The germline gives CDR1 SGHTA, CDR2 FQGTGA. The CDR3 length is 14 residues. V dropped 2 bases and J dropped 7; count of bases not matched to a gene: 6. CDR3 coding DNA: TGTGCCAGCAGCTTAGGGCAGGGGGCGAATGAAGCTTTCTTT. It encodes CASSLGQGANEAFF.

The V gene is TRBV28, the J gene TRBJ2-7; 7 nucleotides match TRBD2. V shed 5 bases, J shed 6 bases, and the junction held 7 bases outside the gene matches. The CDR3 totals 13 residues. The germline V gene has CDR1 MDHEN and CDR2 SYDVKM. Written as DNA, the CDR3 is TGTGCCAGCAGTCTCCGACTAGCAGCCGAGCAGTACTTC. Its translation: CASSLRLAAEQYF.

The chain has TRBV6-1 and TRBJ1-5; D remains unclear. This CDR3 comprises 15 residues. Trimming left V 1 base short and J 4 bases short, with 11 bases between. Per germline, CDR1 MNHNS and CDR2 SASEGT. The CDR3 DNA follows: TGTGCCAGCAGTGAAGGAGGGCAGACTAATCAGCCCCAGCATTTT. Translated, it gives CASSEGGQTNQPQHF.

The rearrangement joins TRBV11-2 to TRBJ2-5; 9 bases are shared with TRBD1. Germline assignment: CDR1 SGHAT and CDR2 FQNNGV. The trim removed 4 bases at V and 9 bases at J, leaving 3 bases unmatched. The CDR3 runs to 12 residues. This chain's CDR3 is CASSSQGAAQYF. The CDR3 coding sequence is TGTGCCAGCAGCTCACAGGGGGCGGCCCAGTACTTC. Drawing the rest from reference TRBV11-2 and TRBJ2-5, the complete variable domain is EAGVAQSPRYKIIEKRQSVAFWCNPISGHATLYWYQQILGQGPKLLIQFQNNGVVDDSQLPKDRFSAERLKGVDSTLKIQPAKLEDSAVYLCASSSQGAAQYFGPGTRLLVL.

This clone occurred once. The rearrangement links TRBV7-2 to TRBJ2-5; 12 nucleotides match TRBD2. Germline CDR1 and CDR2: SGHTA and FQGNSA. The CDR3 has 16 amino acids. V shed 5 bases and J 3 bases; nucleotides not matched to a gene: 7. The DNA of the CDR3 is TGTGCCAGCAGCCTCCGCGGACTAGCGGGGAAAGAGACCCAGTACTTC. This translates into CASSLRGLAGKETQYF.

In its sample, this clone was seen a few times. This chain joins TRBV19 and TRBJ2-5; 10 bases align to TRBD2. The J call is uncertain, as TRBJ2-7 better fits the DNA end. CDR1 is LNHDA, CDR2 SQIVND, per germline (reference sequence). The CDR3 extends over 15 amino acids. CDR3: CASSIELAGTYEQYF. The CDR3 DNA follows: TGTGCCAGTAGTATAGAACTAGCGGGAACCTACGAGCAGTACTTC.

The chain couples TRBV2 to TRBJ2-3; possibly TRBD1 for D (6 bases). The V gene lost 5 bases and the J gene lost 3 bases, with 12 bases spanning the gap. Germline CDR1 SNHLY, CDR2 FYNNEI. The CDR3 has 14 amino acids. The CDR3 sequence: CASSWTVRTDTQYF. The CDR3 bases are TGTGCCAGCAGTTGGACAGTTAGGACAGATACGCAGTATTTT.

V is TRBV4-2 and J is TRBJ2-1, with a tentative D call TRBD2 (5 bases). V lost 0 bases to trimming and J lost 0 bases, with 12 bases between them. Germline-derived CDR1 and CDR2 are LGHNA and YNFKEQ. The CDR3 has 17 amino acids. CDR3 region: CASSQDHSGYSYNEQFF. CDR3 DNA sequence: TGTGCCAGCAGCCAAGATCACAGCGGATACTCCTACAATGAGCAGTTCTTC.

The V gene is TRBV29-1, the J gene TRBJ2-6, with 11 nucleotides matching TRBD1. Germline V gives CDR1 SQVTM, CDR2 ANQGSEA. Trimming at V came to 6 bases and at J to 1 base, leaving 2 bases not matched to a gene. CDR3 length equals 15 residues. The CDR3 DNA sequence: TGCAGCGTGGGACAGGGGGGGTCTGGGGCCAACGTCCTGACTTTC. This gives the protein CSVGQGGSGANVLTF.

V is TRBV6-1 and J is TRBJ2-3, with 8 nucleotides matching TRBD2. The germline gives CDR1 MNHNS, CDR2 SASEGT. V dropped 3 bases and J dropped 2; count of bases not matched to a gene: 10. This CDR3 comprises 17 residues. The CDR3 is CASSETGGIFITDTQYF. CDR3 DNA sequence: TGTGCCAGCAGTGAGACGGGAGGGATTTTTATCACAGATACGCAGTATTTT.